The rows below give T cell receptor beta chains drawn from one sample of a study of blood T cell repertoires in COVID-19. The table came from immunoSEQ multiplex PCR; TCRdb's copy has only in-frame clones and leaves some out. The sample yields around 380,000 clones, approximately 87% seen once. Specimen: PBMCs or T cells enriched from blood (not recorded which). The receptors shown here come from a man younger than 40 who had recovered from COVID-19. The conserved cysteine and the conserved F or W are not part of the CDR3 here. Clone size is stated in some rows and not others, as once, few, many or a class when expanded.

V: TRBV3-1/TRBV3-2; size: .; J: TRBJ1-1; CDR3: ASSQRDSEAF
V: TRBV5-4; size: .; J: TRBJ2-3; CDR3: ASSRSSTDTQY
V: TRBV7-2; size: .; J: TRBJ1-6; CDR3: ASRPTGMSYNSPLH
V: TRBV15; size: .; J: TRBJ2-5; CDR3: ATSRVAYQETQY
V: TRBV4-2; size: .; J: TRBJ1-3; CDR3: ASSQDARGLGNTIY
V: TRBV5-1; size: .; J: TRBJ2-5; CDR3: ASSSGGPQETQY
V: TRBV5-1; size: .; J: TRBJ2-2; CDR3: ASIKTSGGGTGELF
V: TRBV12-3/TRBV12-4; size: .; J: TRBJ1-2; CDR3: ASSPQGSRGYT
V: TRBV12-3/TRBV12-4; size: few; J: TRBJ1-1; CDR3: ASSLLSEAF
V: TRBV3-1/TRBV3-2; size: .; J: TRBJ2-7; CDR3: ASRGGGTSYEQY
V: TRBV7-3; size: once; J: TRBJ1-1; CDR3: ASSSGTGEAEAF
V: TRBV2; size: .; J: TRBJ1-1; CDR3: ASSEGQGFSEAF
V: TRBV7-9; size: .; J: TRBJ1-2; CDR3: ASSVPQGQLVYGYT
V: TRBV30; size: few; J: TRBJ1-1; CDR3: AWSQGTGNTEAF
V: TRBV2; size: .; J: TRBJ2-1; CDR3: ASSDSKQRRPSYNEQF
V: TRBV5-1; size: .; J: TRBJ2-2; CDR3: ASSWGQGERTGELF
V: TRBV7-8; size: few; J: TRBJ1-1; CDR3: ASSSLVTPEAF
V: TRBV27; size: once; J: TRBJ1-5; CDR3: ASSLGTGANQPQH
V: TRBV9; size: .; J: TRBJ1-3; CDR3: ASSVASSGNTIY
V: TRBV24-1; size: .; J: TRBJ1-6; CDR3: ATSDPPGQGSPLH
V: TRBV5-1; size: .; J: TRBJ2-5; CDR3: ASSNMGLETQY
V: TRBV20-1; size: .; J: TRBJ1-2; CDR3: SASVGVHGDGYT
V: TRBV12-5; size: .; J: TRBJ1-4; CDR3: ASGFLGGYGEKLF
V: TRBV7-9; size: .; J: TRBJ2-3; CDR3: ASSLGGLAGVTDTQY
V: TRBV14; size: once; J: TRBJ2-7; CDR3: ASSQVNRIYEQY
V: TRBV6-5; size: .; J: TRBJ2-3; CDR3: ASTQTGDTQY
V: TRBV6-1; size: .; J: TRBJ1-6; CDR3: ASSERAGGAIYNSPLH